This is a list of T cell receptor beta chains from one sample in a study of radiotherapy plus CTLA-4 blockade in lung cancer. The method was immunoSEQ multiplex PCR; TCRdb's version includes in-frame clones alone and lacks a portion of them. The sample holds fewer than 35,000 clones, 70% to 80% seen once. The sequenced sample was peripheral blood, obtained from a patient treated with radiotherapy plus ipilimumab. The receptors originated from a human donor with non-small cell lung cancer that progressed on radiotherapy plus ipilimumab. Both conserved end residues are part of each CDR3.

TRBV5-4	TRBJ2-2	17	CASSLGRGGQSTGELFF
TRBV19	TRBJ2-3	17	CASRRTSGRASTDTQYF
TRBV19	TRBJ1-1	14	CASSAWTRGTEAFF
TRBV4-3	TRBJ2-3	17	CASSQAGLAGGTDTQYF
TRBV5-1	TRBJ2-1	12	CASSLTGTEQFF
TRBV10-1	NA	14	CASRSGTSTGELFF
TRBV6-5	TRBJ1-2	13	CASSYGTGGGYTF
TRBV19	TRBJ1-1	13	CASSPAGGAEAFF
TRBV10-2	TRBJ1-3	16	CASKEGGLSSGNTIYF
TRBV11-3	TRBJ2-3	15	CASSLGGISTDTQYF
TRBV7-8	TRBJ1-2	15	CASSWTGTSSGGYTF
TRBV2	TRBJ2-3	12	CASSERADTQYF
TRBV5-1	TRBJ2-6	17	CASSAGVTSSGANVLTF
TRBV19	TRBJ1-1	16	CASSRLGGYSFTEAFF
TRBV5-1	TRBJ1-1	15	CASKSRALAGAEAFF
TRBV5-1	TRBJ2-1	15	CASSPGLAGEGEQFF
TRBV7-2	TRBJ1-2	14	CASSLVGANYGYTF
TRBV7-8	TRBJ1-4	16	CASSLAYGQGGEKLFF
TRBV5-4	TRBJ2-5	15	CASSLGTADTETQYF
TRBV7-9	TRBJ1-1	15	CASSPGTGYGTEAFF
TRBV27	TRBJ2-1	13	CASSSPPPNEQFF
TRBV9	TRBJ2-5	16	CASSDWGAGFQETQYF
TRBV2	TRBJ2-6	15	CASSQRGPGANVLTF
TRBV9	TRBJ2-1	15	CASSSDWDSYNEQFF
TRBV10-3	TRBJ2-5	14	CAISGELHQETQYF
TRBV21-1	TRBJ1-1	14	CASSPPGTGDEAFF
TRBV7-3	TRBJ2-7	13	CASSRTGGYEQYF
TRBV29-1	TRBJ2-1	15	CSVRAVSQGSNEQFF
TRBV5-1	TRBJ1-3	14	CASSPAYSGNTIYF
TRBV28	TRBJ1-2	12	CATWPRSYGYTF
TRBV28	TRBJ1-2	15	CASRTPSNSGYGYTF
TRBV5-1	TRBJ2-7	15	CASSLDTRSSYEQYF
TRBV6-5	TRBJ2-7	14	CASSYSPVSFEQYF
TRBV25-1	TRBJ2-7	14	CASSDWDGAYEQYF
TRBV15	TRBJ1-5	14	CATSSRQQSQPQHF
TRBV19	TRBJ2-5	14	CASSILGSQETQYF
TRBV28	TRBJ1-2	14	CASSSGGEVYGYTF
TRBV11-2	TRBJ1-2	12	CATSDFLYGYTF
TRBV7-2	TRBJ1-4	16	CASSPRQGASGEVLFF